This TCR beta chain is drawn from a study of blood T cells in healthy people across ages. The germline gives CDR1 KGHSH, CDR2 LQKENI. Between the trimmed V and J ends, which lost 2 bases and 3 bases, there was a span of 11 bases. The CDR3 sequence is 15 residues long. The sample holds a few counts of this clonotype. The antigen remains unidentified. A second 7 to 11 cycle PCR used barcoded and J-beta primers. TCRdb reprocessed the 5' RACE reads via MiXCR and lists one record per CDR3 protein. The sample holds 700,000 to 850,000 distinct CDR3 sequences; about 55% are singletons and the top ten take approximately 40%. Study conclusions and caveats: Diversity was higher, and naive CD4+ cells more numerous, in long-lived donors than in aged donors.

The specimen sequenced was blood. J is TRBJ2-4 and V is TRBV18; perhaps TRBD2 as D (6 bases). This receptor was taken from an elderly man in good health. The CDR3 protein is CASSPWQGGKNIQYF. In DNA, the CDR3 is TGTGCCAGCTCACCATGGCAGGGAGGCAAAAACATTCAGTACTTC.